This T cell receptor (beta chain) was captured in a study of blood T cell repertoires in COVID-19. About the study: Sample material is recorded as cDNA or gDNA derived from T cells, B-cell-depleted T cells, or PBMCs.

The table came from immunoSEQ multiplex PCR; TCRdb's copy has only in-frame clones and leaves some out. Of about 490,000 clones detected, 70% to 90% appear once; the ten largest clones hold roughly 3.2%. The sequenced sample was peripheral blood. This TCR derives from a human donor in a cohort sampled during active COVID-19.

The CDR3 spells CASRGLAGGLNTGELFF. CDR3 nucleotides: TGTGCCAGCAGGGGACTAGCGGGAGGACTAAACACCGGGGAGCTGTTTTTT. V gene TRBV28 combines with J gene TRBJ2-2; 15 bases line up with TRBD2. Germline V lookup: CDR1 MDHEN, CDR2 SYDVKM. V trimming: 6 bases; J trimming: 2 bases; junction bases outside the gene matches: 4. The length of the CDR3 is 17 residues.